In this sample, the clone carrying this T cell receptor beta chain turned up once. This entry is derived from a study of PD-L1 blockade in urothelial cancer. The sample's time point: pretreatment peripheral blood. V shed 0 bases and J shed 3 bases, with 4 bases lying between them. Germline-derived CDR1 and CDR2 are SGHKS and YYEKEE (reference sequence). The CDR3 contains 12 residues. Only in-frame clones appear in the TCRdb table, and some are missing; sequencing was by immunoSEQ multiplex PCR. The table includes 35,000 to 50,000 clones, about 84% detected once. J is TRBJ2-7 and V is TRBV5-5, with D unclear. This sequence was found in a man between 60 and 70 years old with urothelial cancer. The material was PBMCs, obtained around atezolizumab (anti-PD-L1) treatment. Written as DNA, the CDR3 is TGTGCCAGCAGCTTGGAACTCTACGAGCAGTACTTC. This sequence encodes CASSLELYEQYF.